This entry is about one T cell receptor (beta chain). This clonotype was recorded many times. The specificity of this receptor is unknown. Per-base qualities were not stored, and no clone one base away is much larger. Amplification of TCR beta CDR3 regions was carried out from RNA transcripts. The first round of RT-PCR for the TCR CDR3 was performed with the HTBI primer set and the Qiagen OneStep RT-PCR kit. The libraries were constructed in a second round of multiplex PCR and then size-selected and purified. Sequencing of the libraries was done on an Illumina HiSeq2000 using paired-end 100 bp reads. The source study handled its data this way. SOAPnuke was used to process the raw data, removing reads that contained adapters or uncalled bases, had a mean Phred below 15, or lacked an exact match to the constant primer or identifier. COPE v1.2.5 was used to merge high-quality paired reads, and clonotypes were defined as unique nucleotide sequences. Clonotypes were aligned to IMGT TRBV, TRBD and TRBJ reference segments using MiTCR v1.1. Only V-J combinations with frequency above 0.0001, covering about 99% of repertoires, were analysed. A TCS score was defined as the ratio between F50 (clonal expansion) and ExV (chaos), using BLOSUM62-based TCRdist between CDR3 peptides within each V-J. Welch's t-statistics and random forest reduced 514 V-J features to some 14, which were used in a naive Bayes classifier (R e1071). TCRdb reran the public reads through fastp at Q25 and MiXCR, keeping productive beta chains. Records with the same CDR3 protein are collapsed into one entry carrying the most frequent genes and DNA. The V and J calls shown here were made by TCRdb, not taken from the authors' results. The sample table contains 200,000 to 250,000 distinct CDR3 sequences; only one count was recorded for roughly 15% of them. The ten largest clones take up approximately 46% of the sample.

The data belong to a study of T cells in Graves' hyperthyroidism and ophthalmopathy (dated by TCRdb to between 2018 and 2020). Study-level background: Peripheral blood samples were taken at the time of initial diagnosis, prior to any treatment. Prospective prediction of ophthalmopathy was tested in an independent validation cohort consisting of 18 to 20 hyperthyroidism patients and 17 patients who later progressed to ophthalmopathy. The paper describes TCR Vbeta CDR3 sequencing of roughly 130 peripheral blood samples, made up of 43 ophthalmopathy patients, roughly 72 hyperthyroidism patients and some 17 progressor patients. To identify distinguishing TCR V-J signatures, a discovery cohort of roughly 100 patients was used, comprising 40 to 45 with Graves' ophthalmopathy and some 60 with stable Graves' hyperthyroidism. Thyroid tissue and blood T-cell repertoires from about six Graves' hyperthyroidism patients were also compared in the study. The 85 to 100 discovery patients were randomly split 7:3 into training and test sets. After blood sampling, hyperthyroidism patients were treated with methimazole at a starting dose of 30 mg daily, and ophthalmopathy patients were treated with high-dose intravenous methylprednisolone.

Counted from cysteine to phenylalanine, this CDR3 has 14 amino acids. The retained sequence is limited to the CDR3, 42 bases, with the frame set at the first base. Reading the germline V gene gives CDR1 SGHRS and CDR2 YFSETQ. V is pared back by 2 bases and J by 8 bases, with 14 bases lying between the germline termini. Stable Graves' hyperthyroidism was defined as the absence of progression to ophthalmopathy over 18 months of follow-up. Hyperthyroidism patients were newly diagnosed, had a disease duration of under 2 months, and were aged 18 to 65 years. The study excluded patients with uncontrolled infections, other autoimmune diseases, pregnancy or lactation. Diagnoses relied on clinical symptoms, serum thyroxine and TRAb, thyroid ultrasound and orbital computed tomography. PBMCs were separated from under 12 ml of fresh peripheral blood using Ficoll-Paque density gradient centrifugation. Trizol reagent was used to extract total RNA, and RNA quality was then checked on an Agilent 2100 Bioanalyzer.

Summary of the overall study and its limitations: Sample size was not statistically predetermined, and blinding of investigators to group allocation was not performed. In validation, the model predicted progression to ophthalmopathy with around 71% sensitivity and less than 75% specificity, a median of roughly seven months before onset. A 13 V-J signature model separated ophthalmopathy from stable hyperthyroidism, with 87.88% sensitivity and roughly 84% specificity in cross-validation and 80%/75% in testing. Most expanded thyroid clonotypes (frequency above 0.001) were also found in blood, which suggests that blood repertoires may mirror thyroid immune responses.

The V and J segments used are TRBV5-1 and TRBJ2-1, with a tentative D gene TRBD2 over 6 matching bases. The specimen was blood. The receptor was derived from a man aged 45-65 years with Graves' hyperthyroidism. The nucleotide sequence reads as follows: TGCGCCAGCAGCTTAACGGCCGGGAGTCATGAGCAGTTCTTC. Its product reads: CASSLTAGSHEQFF.